The present entry profiles one T cell receptor beta chain with its context. Antigen unknown. From 5'RACE with constant-segment primers came TCR alpha and TCR beta cDNA libraries that carried sample barcodes and UMIs. A single record per CDR3 protein comes from TCRdb applying MiXCR to the 5' RACE reads. Counted here are more than 45,000 distinct CDR3 sequences, roughly a tenth occurring once; the ten biggest clones make up 12%. The data were obtained in a study of T-cell memory formation after mild COVID-19. Whole-study context: TCR clusters were largely donor specific.

The CDR3 spans 15 residues. V lost 1 base and J lost 4; bases outside the gene matches: 3. Germline-derived CDR1 and CDR2 are MNHEY and SMNVEV (reference sequence). Findings of the study overall: Contracting clones from day 15 to 85 had balanced CD4/CD8; later expanders favoured CD4+. CM and EM subsets held most contracting CD4+ clones; EMRA held CD8+ ones.

The origin of this receptor is an adult woman who had mild COVID-19 (a few samples of this study predate the infection). Cell type and time point are not known. This sequence joins TRBV27 and TRBJ1-1; 10 bases fit TRBD1. Input material: PBMCs or a T cell subset sorted from them (not recorded which). CDR3 amino acids: CASSLFGQGGTEAFF. CDR3 DNA sequence: TGTGCCAGCAGTTTATTCGGACAGGGGGGCACTGAAGCTTTCTTT.